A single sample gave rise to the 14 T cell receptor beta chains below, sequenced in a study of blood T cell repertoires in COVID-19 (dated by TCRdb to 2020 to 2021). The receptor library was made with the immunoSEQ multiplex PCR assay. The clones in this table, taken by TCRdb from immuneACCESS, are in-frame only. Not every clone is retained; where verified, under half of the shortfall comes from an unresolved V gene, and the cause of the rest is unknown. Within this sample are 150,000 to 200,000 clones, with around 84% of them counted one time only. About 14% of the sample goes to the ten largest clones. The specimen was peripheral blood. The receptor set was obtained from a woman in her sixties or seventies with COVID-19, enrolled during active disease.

The CDR3 nucleotides are TGCGCCAGCAGCACGGGACAGGGATCCGCTGGGGCCAACGTCCTGACTTTC. Translating it yields CASSTGQGSAGANVLTF. This chain links TRBV5-1 with TRBJ2-6; 9 bases agree with TRBD1. V lost 4 bases and J lost 2; bases outside the gene matches: 7. CDR1 is SGHRS, CDR2 YFSETQ, per germline. The CDR3 totals 17 residues.

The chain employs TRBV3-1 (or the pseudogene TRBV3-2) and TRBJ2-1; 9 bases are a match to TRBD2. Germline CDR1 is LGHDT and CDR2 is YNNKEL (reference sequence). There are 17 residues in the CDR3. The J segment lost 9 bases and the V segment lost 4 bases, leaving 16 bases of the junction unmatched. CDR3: CASSLAQPGLAPSEQFF. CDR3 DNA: TGTGCCAGCAGCCTCGCCCAACCGGGACTAGCCCCCAGTGAGCAGTTCTTC.

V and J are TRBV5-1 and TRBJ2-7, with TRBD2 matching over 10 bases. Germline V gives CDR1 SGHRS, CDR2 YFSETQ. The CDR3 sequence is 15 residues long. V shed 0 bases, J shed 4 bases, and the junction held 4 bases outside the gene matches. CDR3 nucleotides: TGCGCCAGCAGCTTGGCCAGCGGGGGGGAGTACGAGCAGTACGTC. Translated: CASSLASGGEYEQYV.

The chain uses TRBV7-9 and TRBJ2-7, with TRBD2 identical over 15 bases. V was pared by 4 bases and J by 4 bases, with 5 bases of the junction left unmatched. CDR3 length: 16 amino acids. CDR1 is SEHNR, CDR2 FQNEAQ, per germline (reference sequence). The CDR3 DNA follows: TGTGCCAGCAGCTCCACGGGACTAGCGGGAGGATACGAGCAGTACTTC. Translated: CASSSTGLAGGYEQYF.

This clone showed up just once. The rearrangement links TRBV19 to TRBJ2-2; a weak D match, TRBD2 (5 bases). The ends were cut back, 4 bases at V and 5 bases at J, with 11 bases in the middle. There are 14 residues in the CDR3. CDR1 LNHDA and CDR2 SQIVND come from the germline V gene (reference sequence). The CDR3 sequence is CASSNTPGTGELFF. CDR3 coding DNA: TGTGCCAGTAGTAACACTCCGGGAACCGGGGAGCTGTTTTTT.

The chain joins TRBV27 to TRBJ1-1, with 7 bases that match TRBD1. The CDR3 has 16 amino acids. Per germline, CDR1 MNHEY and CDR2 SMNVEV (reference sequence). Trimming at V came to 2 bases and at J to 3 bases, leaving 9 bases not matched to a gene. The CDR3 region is CASSLRPRTGYTEAFF. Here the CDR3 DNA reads TGTGCCAGCAGTTTACGCCCAAGGACAGGTTACACTGAAGCTTTCTTT.

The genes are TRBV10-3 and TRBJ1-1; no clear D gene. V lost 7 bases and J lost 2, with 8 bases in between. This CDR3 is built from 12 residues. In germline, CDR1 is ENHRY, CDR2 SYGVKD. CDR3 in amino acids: CAIKTGNTEAFF. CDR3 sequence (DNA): TGTGCCATCAAGACGGGAAACACTGAAGCTTTCTTT.

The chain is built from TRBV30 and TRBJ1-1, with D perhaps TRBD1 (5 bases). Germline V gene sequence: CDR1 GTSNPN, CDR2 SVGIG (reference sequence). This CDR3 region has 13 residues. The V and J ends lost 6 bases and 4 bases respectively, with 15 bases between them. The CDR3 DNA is TGTGCCTGCGACAGCTCCTATGGCACTGAAGCTTTCTTT. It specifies CACDSSYGTEAFF. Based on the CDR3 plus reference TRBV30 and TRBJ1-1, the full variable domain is SQTIHQWPATLVQPVGSPLSLECTVEGTSNPNLYWYRQAAGRGLQLLFYSVGIGQISSEVPQNLSASRPQDRQFILSSKKLLLSDSGFYLCACDSSYGTEAFFGQGTRLTVV.

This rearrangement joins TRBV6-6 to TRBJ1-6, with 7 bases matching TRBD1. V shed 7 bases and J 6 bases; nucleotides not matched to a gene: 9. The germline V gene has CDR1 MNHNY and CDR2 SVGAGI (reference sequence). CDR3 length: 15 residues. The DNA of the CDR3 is TGTGCCAGCAACGATATAGGACAGGTTAATTCACCCCTCCACTTT. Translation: CASNDIGQVNSPLHF.

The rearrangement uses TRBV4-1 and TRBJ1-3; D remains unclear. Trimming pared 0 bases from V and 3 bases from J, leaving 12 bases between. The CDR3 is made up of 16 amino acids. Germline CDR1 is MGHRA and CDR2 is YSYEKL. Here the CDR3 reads CASSQESTAGGNTIYF. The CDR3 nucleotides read TGCGCCAGCAGCCAAGAGTCGACGGCAGGTGGAAACACCATATATTTT.

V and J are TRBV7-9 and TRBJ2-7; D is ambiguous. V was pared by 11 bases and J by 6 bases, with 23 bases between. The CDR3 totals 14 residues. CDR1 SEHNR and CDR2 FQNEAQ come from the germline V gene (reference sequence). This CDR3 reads CAPAGVVGPGEQYF. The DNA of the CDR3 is TGTGCCCCCGCCGGAGTTGTGGGTCCGGGCGAGCAGTACTTC.

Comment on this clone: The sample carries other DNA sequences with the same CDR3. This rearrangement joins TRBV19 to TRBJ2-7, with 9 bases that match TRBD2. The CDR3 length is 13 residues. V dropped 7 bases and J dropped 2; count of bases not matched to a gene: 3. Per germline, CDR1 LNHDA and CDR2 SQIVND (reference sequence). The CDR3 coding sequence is TGTGCCAGTACTGTAGCGGGAGCCTACGAGCAGTACTTC. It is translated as CASTVAGAYEQYF. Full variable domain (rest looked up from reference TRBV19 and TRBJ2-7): DGGITQSPKYLFRKEGQNVTLSCEQNLNHDAMYWYRQDPGQGLRLIYYSQIVNDFQKGDIAEGYSVSREKKESFPLTVTSAQKNPTAFYLCASTVAGAYEQYFGPGTRLTVT.

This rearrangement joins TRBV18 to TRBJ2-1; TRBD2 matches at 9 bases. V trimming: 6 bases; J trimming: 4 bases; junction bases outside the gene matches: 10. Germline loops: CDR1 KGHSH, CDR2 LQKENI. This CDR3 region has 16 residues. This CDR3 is CASSPFSGRGYNEQFF. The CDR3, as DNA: TGTGCCAGCTCTCCCTTTAGCGGGAGAGGGTACAATGAGCAGTTCTTC. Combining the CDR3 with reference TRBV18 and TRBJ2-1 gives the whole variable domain NAGVMQNPRHLVRRRGQEARLRCSPMKGHSHVYWYRQLPEEGLKFMVYLQKENIIDESGMPKERFSAEFPKEGPSILRIQQVVRGDSAAYFCASSPFSGRGYNEQFFGPGTRLTVL.

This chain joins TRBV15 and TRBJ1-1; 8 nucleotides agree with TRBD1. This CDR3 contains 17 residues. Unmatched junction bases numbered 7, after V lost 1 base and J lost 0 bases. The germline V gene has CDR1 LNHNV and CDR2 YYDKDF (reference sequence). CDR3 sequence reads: CATSRGGTGGVNTEAFF. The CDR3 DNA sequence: TGTGCCACCAGCAGAGGGGGGACAGGTGGGGTGAACACTGAAGCTTTCTTT.